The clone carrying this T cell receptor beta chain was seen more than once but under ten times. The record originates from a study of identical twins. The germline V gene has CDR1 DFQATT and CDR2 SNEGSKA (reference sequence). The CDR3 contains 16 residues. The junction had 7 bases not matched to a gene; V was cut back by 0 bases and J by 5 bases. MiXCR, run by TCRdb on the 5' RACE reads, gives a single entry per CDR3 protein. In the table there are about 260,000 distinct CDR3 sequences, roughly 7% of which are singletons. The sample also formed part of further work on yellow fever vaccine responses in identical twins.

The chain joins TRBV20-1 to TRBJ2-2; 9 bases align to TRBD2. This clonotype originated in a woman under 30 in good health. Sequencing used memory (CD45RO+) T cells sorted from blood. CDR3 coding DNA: TGCAGTGCTAGAGATGGGGCTAGCGGGGATACCGGGGAGCTGTTTTTT. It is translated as CSARDGASGDTGELFF.